This T cell receptor beta chain was sequenced during a study of cytomegalovirus exposure and HLA in healthy donors. V was shortened by 4 bases and J by 6 bases, with 13 bases between the two germline ends. CDR1 and CDR2 (germline): SQVTM, ANQGSEA. The CDR3 covers 12 residues. The PCR ran on 60 Vbeta and 13 Jbeta primers. Data came from immunoSEQ multiplex PCR; TCRdb stores just in-frame clones and leaves some out. The data show 150,000 or so clones, 78% seen once. The chain uses TRBV29-1 and TRBJ2-7; a weak D match, TRBD1 (7 bases). The sequencing input was PBMCs. The sequence came from a female donor in good health and CMV-seronegative. This CDR3 is CSVAGGSSEQYF. The CDR3 nucleotides read TGCAGCGTTGCAGGGGGGAGCAGCGAGCAGTACTTC.